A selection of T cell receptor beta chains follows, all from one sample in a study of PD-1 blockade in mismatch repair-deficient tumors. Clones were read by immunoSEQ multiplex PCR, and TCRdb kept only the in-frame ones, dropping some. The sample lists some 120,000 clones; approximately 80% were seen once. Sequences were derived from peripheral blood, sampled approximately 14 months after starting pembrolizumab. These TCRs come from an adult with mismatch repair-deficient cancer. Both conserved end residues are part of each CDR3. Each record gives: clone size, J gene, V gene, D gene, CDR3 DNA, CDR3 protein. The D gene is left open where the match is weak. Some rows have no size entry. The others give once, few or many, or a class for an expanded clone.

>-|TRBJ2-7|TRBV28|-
TGTGCCAGCAGTCTCGCCCACGAGCAGTACTTC
CASSLAHEQYF
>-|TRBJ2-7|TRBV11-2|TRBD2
TGTGCCAGCAGCGCCGGGACTAGCTCCTACGAGCAGTACTTC
CASSAGTSSYEQYF
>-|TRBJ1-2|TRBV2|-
TGTGCCAGCAGTGAAGCGCTTCGACAGGATAACTATGGCTACACCTTC
CASSEALRQDNYGYTF
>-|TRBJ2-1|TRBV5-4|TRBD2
TGTGCCAGCAGCTCGGGACTAGGAGACAATGAGCAGTTCTTC
CASSSGLGDNEQFF
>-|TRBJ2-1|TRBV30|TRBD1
TGTGCCTGGGAACCCAGGGGGAATGAGCAGTTCTTC
CAWEPRGNEQFF
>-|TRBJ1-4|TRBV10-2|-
TGCGCCAGCAGTGTCAGGGCAACTAATGAAAAACTGTTTTTT
CASSVRATNEKLFF
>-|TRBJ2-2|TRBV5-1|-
TGCGCCAGCAGCTCGGGACCATCCGGGGAGCTGTTTTTT
CASSSGPSGELFF
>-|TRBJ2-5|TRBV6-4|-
TGTGCCAGCAGTGCGGAAGCTAGAGAGACCCAGTACTTC
CASSAEARETQYF
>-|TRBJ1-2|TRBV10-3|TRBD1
TGTGCCATCAGTGAGGCCCCGGGACAGGGGAACTATGGCTACACCTTC
CAISEAPGQGNYGYTF
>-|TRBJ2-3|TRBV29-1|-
TGCAGCGTCCGGGGGCACCAAGAGGCCCCTAGGAATACGCAGTATTTT
CSVRGHQEAPRNTQYF
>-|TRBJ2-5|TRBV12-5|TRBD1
TGTGCTAGTGTCGACAGGGAGAGGGAGACCCAGTACTTC
CASVDRERETQYF
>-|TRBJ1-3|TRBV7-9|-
TGTGCCAGCAGCTTGGTTCCCGACTCTGGAAACACCATATATTTT
CASSLVPDSGNTIYF
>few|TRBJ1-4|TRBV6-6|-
TGTGCCAGCAGTCAAACGGGAGGTGAAAAACTGTTTTTT
CASSQTGGEKLFF
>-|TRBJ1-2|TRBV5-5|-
TGTGCCAGCAGCTTGCGGGGGGGCGCACTCTATGGCTACACCTTC
CASSLRGGALYGYTF
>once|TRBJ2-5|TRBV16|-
TGTGCCAGCAGCCTCGCGGAACAAGAGACCCAGTACTTC
CASSLAEQETQYF
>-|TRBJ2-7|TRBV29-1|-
TGCAGCGTCCTAGGAGAGTCCACCGGCGAGCAGTACTTC
CSVLGESTGEQYF
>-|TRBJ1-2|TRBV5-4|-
TGTGCCAGCAGCTTTTCACACACCAACTATGGCTACACCTTC
CASSFSHTNYGYTF
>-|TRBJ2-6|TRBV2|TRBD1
TGTGCCAGCAGAGGACAGGGGGGAATCTCTGGGGCCAACGTCCTGACTTTC
CASRGQGGISGANVLTF
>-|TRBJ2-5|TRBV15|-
TGTGCCACCAGCAGAGATGTTGAGACCCAGTACTTC
CATSRDVETQYF
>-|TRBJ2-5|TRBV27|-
TGTGCCAGCAGTGGCACCCGAGGGGGGGGAGAGACCCAGTACTTC
CASSGTRGGGETQYF
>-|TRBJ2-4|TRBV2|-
TGTGCCAGCAGTGAAGGGAGTCTCAAAAACATTCAGTACTTC
CASSEGSLKNIQYF
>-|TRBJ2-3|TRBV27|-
TGTGCCAGCCAACAGGGTGGGGGAACAGATACGCAGTATTTT
CASQQGGGTDTQYF
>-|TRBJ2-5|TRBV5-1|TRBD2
TGCGCCAGCAGCTTCGGATTAGCGGGAGGGCCGGGGCGGTACTTC
CASSFGLAGGPGRYF
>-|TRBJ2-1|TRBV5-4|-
TGTGCCAGCAGCTTGGCATGGAAAAATGAGCAGTTCTTC
CASSLAWKNEQFF
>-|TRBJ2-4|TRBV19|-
TGTGCCAGTAGTCCCAGTAAAAACATTCAGTACTTC
CASSPSKNIQYF
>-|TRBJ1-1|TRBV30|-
TGTGCCTGGATCCCGAGGGGGAGATTGAACACTGAAGCTTTCTTT
CAWIPRGRLNTEAFF
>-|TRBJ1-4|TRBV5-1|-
TGCGCCAGCAGGGTCTCGGCAACTAATGAAAAACTGTTTTTT
CASRVSATNEKLFF
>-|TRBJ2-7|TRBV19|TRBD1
TGTGCCAGTCGGACCAGGGACAGGTTAAACTACGAGCAGTACTTC
CASRTRDRLNYEQYF
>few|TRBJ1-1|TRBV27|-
TGTGCCAGCAGTTTATTTGACCGGAACACTGAAGCTTTCTTT
CASSLFDRNTEAFF
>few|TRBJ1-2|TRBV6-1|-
TGTGCCAGCAGTGAAAGGAAATATGGCTACACCTTC
CASSERKYGYTF
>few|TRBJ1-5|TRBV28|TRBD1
TGTGCCAGCCTCCGGGACAGAAATCAGCCCCAGCATTTT
CASLRDRNQPQHF
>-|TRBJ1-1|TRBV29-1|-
TGCAGCGTCCCGGACCTCGGGAACACTGAAGCTTTCTTT
CSVPDLGNTEAFF
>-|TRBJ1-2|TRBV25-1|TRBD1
TGTGCCAGCAGTGAATTGGGACAGGGTAGGCCTAACTATGGCTACACCTTC
CASSELGQGRPNYGYTF
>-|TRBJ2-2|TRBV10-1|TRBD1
TGCGCCAGCAGACGCGGACAGGACAACACCGGGGAGCTGTTTTTT
CASRRGQDNTGELFF
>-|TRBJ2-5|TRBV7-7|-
TGTGCTAGCAGCTTAGACGGGGCTATAGAGACCCAGTACTTC
CASSLDGAIETQYF
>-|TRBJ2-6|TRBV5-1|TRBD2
TGCGCCAGCAGCGGGACTAGCGGGAACTCTGGGGCCAACGTCCTGACTTTC
CASSGTSGNSGANVLTF
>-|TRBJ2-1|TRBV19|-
TGTGCCAGTATGGGGAGGACCTACAATGAGCAGTTCTTC
CASMGRTYNEQFF
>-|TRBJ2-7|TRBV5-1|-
TGCGCCAGCAGCTTGGTTCCCGGGGAAACCTACGAGCAGTACTTC
CASSLVPGETYEQYF